This T cell receptor beta chain came from a study of technical replicates of blood from several donors. V lost 1 base and J 3 bases, leaving 10 bases between the germline ends. The CDR3 has 14 amino acids. CDR1 and CDR2 (germline): SGHRS, YFSETQ. Libraries were prepared by immunoSEQ multiplex PCR; TCRdb keeps only in-frame clonotypes and omits some of them. The sample includes around 50,000 clones, around 94% seen only once; the top ten take about 0.22%. The chain carries TRBV5-1 and TRBJ1-1; D is uncertain. The sequenced sample consisted of T cells isolated from PBMCs. This clonotype originated in a human donor in good health. The CDR3 DNA reads as TGCGCCAGCAGCTTGCACGGTCAGGACACTGAAGCTTTCTTT. Amino acid sequence: CASSLHGQDTEAFF.